The rows below give T cell receptor beta chains drawn from one sample of a study of the immune and genomic landscape of osteosarcoma. Here immunoSEQ multiplex PCR was the method, and the copy in TCRdb shows in-frame clones only, minus some. This table has about 5,100 clones, 77% appearing once. Sequencing was performed on osteosarcoma tumor tissue from the lung. These receptors were obtained from a human donor with osteosarcoma. Both conserved end residues are part of each CDR3. A D gene is named only where the DNA matches it firmly. Clone sizes are given selectively: once, few, many, or a class where the clone is expanded.

abundance: NA; v_gene: TRBV28; len: 15; j_gene: TRBJ2-2; d_gene: TRBD1; CDR3nt: TGTGCCAGCAGCCCTGGGACAGGGGACACCGGGGAGCTGTTTTTT; CDR3aa: CASSPGTGDTGELFF
abundance: NA; v_gene: TRBV9; len: 15; j_gene: TRBJ2-5; d_gene: NA; CDR3nt: TGTGCCAGCAGCGTAGGGCCGGGAGCAGAGGAGACCCAGTACTTC; CDR3aa: CASSVGPGAEETQYF
abundance: NA; v_gene: TRBV5-1; len: 13; j_gene: TRBJ2-2; d_gene: NA; CDR3nt: TGCGCCAGCACGGGACAATTCACCGGGGAGCTGTTTTTT; CDR3aa: CASTGQFTGELFF
abundance: NA; v_gene: TRBV6-5; len: 14; j_gene: TRBJ2-1; d_gene: NA; CDR3nt: TGTGCCAGCAGGCGGGACCGCTCCTACAATGAGCAGTTCTTC; CDR3aa: CASRRDRSYNEQFF
abundance: NA; v_gene: TRBV5-1; len: 15; j_gene: TRBJ2-7; d_gene: NA; CDR3nt: TGCGCCAGCAGCGCCAGAACCATACACTCCTACGAGCAGTACTTC; CDR3aa: CASSARTIHSYEQYF
abundance: NA; v_gene: TRBV19; len: 17; j_gene: TRBJ1-2; d_gene: TRBD1; CDR3nt: TGTGCCAGTAGTCGGCCCGACAGGGGCCCCCTCGGTTATGGCTACACCTTC; CDR3aa: CASSRPDRGPLGYGYTF
abundance: NA; v_gene: TRBV19; len: 22; j_gene: TRBJ2-3; d_gene: TRBD2; CDR3nt: TGTGCCAGTAGGGCCCTAGTAGGTGTACGCAGGGCAGCGGGAGGCCGCACAGATACGCAGTATTTT; CDR3aa: CASRALVGVRRAAGGRTDTQYF
abundance: NA; v_gene: TRBV18; len: 13; j_gene: TRBJ1-1; d_gene: NA; CDR3nt: TGTGCCAGCTCACCCGCAGCGAACACTGAAGCTTTCTTT; CDR3aa: CASSPAANTEAFF
abundance: NA; v_gene: TRBV4-3; len: 19; j_gene: TRBJ2-1; d_gene: TRBD2; CDR3nt: TGCGCCAGCAGCCAAGACGCAAGACTAGCGGCGAGAACTTACAATGAGCAGTTCTTC; CDR3aa: CASSQDARLAARTYNEQFF
abundance: NA; v_gene: TRBV15; len: 15; j_gene: TRBJ2-7; d_gene: NA; CDR3nt: TGTGCCACCAGCAGAGATTCGGGAGCCTCCTACGAGCAGTACTTC; CDR3aa: CATSRDSGASYEQYF
abundance: NA; v_gene: TRBV18; len: 15; j_gene: TRBJ1-6; d_gene: NA; CDR3nt: TGTGCCAGCTCACCTATGAGGACAGATAATTCACCCCTCCACTTT; CDR3aa: CASSPMRTDNSPLHF
abundance: NA; v_gene: TRBV7-9; len: 15; j_gene: TRBJ1-1; d_gene: NA; CDR3nt: TGTGCCGGCACTAACCCGAATAGTAGGGAGACTGAAGCTTTCTTT; CDR3aa: CAGTNPNSRETEAFF
abundance: NA; v_gene: TRBV6-6; len: 15; j_gene: TRBJ1-2; d_gene: TRBD1; CDR3nt: TGTGCCAGCAGGTCGCCGGGACAGGGGGTAATGGGCTACACCTTC; CDR3aa: CASRSPGQGVMGYTF
abundance: NA; v_gene: TRBV27; len: 14; j_gene: TRBJ2-1; d_gene: NA; CDR3nt: TGTGCCAGCACCGAACAGGGAATCTACAATGAGCAGTTCTTC; CDR3aa: CASTEQGIYNEQFF
abundance: NA; v_gene: TRBV7-8; len: 14; j_gene: TRBJ2-7; d_gene: NA; CDR3nt: TGTGCCAGCAGCCCTAGAGGAGCTAGGTCCGAGCAGTACTTC; CDR3aa: CASSPRGARSEQYF
abundance: few; v_gene: TRBV6-5; len: 16; j_gene: TRBJ1-3; d_gene: NA; CDR3nt: TGTGCCAGCAGTTACACCGTGGACAGCTCTGGAAACACCATATATTTT; CDR3aa: CASSYTVDSSGNTIYF
abundance: NA; v_gene: TRBV11-2; len: 15; j_gene: TRBJ2-3; d_gene: TRBD2; CDR3nt: TGTGCCAGCAGCTTTACTAGCGGAGGGCGGGATACGCAGTATTTT; CDR3aa: CASSFTSGGRDTQYF
abundance: NA; v_gene: TRBV27; len: 14; j_gene: TRBJ2-3; d_gene: TRBD2; CDR3nt: TGTGCCAGCAGGCTAGCGGGAGCCTCGGATACGCAGTATTTT; CDR3aa: CASRLAGASDTQYF
abundance: NA; v_gene: TRBV25-1; len: 12; j_gene: TRBJ1-1; d_gene: NA; CDR3nt: TGTGCCAGCAGTGGACCCGGCACTGAAGCTTTCTTT; CDR3aa: CASSGPGTEAFF
abundance: once; v_gene: TRBV11-2; len: 13; j_gene: TRBJ2-5; d_gene: NA; CDR3nt: TGTGCCAGCAGCCTAGGGGCTCAAGAGACCCAGTACTTC; CDR3aa: CASSLGAQETQYF
abundance: NA; v_gene: TRBV5-1; len: 18; j_gene: TRBJ1-5; d_gene: TRBD1; CDR3nt: TGCGCCAGCAGCTTGGGCCCGACCGGAGGGGGCTCGGATCAGCCCCAGCATTTT; CDR3aa: CASSLGPTGGGSDQPQHF
abundance: medium-sized; v_gene: TRBV30; len: 13; j_gene: TRBJ1-1; d_gene: TRBD1; CDR3nt: TGTGCCTGGAGTAGACAGGGATGGACTGAAGCTTTCTTT; CDR3aa: CAWSRQGWTEAFF
abundance: once; v_gene: TRBV6-1; len: 15; j_gene: TRBJ1-5; d_gene: NA; CDR3nt: TGTGCCAGCAGTGAATCTCGACAGGTGCATCAGCCCCAGCATTTT; CDR3aa: CASSESRQVHQPQHF
abundance: NA; v_gene: TRBV18; len: 14; j_gene: TRBJ1-3; d_gene: TRBD1; CDR3nt: TGTGCCAGCTCACCGCCGGGACAGAAAAACACCATATATTTT; CDR3aa: CASSPPGQKNTIYF
abundance: few; v_gene: TRBV5-6; len: 14; j_gene: TRBJ1-5; d_gene: NA; CDR3nt: TGTGCCAGCAGCGTAGCAAGGAGCAATCAGCCCCAGCATTTT; CDR3aa: CASSVARSNQPQHF
abundance: NA; v_gene: TRBV9; len: 15; j_gene: TRBJ2-1; d_gene: TRBD2; CDR3nt: TGTGCCAGCAGCCCCAGCGGGGGACTACAGAATGAGCAGTTCTTC; CDR3aa: CASSPSGGLQNEQFF
abundance: once; v_gene: TRBV30; len: 14; j_gene: TRBJ1-6; d_gene: NA; CDR3nt: TGTGCCTGGAGTGAGGAGATTCGGGGCTTACCCCTCCACTTT; CDR3aa: CAWSEEIRGLPLHF
abundance: NA; v_gene: TRBV7-2; len: 17; j_gene: TRBJ2-1; d_gene: NA; CDR3nt: TGTGCCAGCAGCTTATGGACCGATAGGGGGAGGGACAATGAGCAGTTCTTC; CDR3aa: CASSLWTDRGRDNEQFF
abundance: NA; v_gene: TRBV5-4; len: 15; j_gene: TRBJ2-5; d_gene: TRBD2; CDR3nt: TGTGCCAGCAGCTCGAGCGGGAGCCCCCAAGAGACCCAGTACTTC; CDR3aa: CASSSSGSPQETQYF
abundance: NA; v_gene: TRBV4-1; len: 14; j_gene: TRBJ1-4; d_gene: NA; CDR3nt: TGCGCCAGCAGGGGGGCCGGGGCTAATGAAAAACTGTTTTTT; CDR3aa: CASRGAGANEKLFF
abundance: NA; v_gene: TRBV7-9; len: 16; j_gene: TRBJ2-3; d_gene: TRBD2; CDR3nt: TGTGCCAGCAGCCCTGGGGGACTAGTCTCGACAGATACGCAGTATTTT; CDR3aa: CASSPGGLVSTDTQYF
abundance: NA; v_gene: TRBV27; len: 15; j_gene: TRBJ2-7; d_gene: TRBD2; CDR3nt: TGTGCCAGCAGTTTATTGGGGGAGGGAGCCTACGAGCAGTACTTC; CDR3aa: CASSLLGEGAYEQYF
abundance: few; v_gene: TRBV6-1; len: 13; j_gene: TRBJ1-2; d_gene: NA; CDR3nt: TGTGCCAGCAGTGAATGGGCAATACTTCTCTACACCTTC; CDR3aa: CASSEWAILLYTF
abundance: medium-sized; v_gene: TRBV7-2; len: 13; j_gene: TRBJ1-2; d_gene: TRBD1; CDR3nt: TGTGCCAGCAGATCATACAGGGGGGGTGGCTACACCTTC; CDR3aa: CASRSYRGGGYTF
abundance: NA; v_gene: TRBV11-3; len: 15; j_gene: TRBJ1-1; d_gene: TRBD1; CDR3nt: TGTGCCAGCAGCTTAGCTGTACAGGGGGCACCTGAAGCTTTCTTT; CDR3aa: CASSLAVQGAPEAFF
abundance: NA; v_gene: TRBV29-1; len: 14; j_gene: TRBJ2-1; d_gene: TRBD2; CDR3nt: TGCAGCGTTGAAGTTACTAGCGCGTACAATGAGCAGTTCTTC; CDR3aa: CSVEVTSAYNEQFF
abundance: NA; v_gene: TRBV10-3; len: 15; j_gene: TRBJ2-7; d_gene: TRBD2; CDR3nt: TGTGCCATCAGTGGTTTAGCGGGAGTCACCTACGAGCAGTACTTC; CDR3aa: CAISGLAGVTYEQYF
abundance: few; v_gene: TRBV10-2; len: 11; j_gene: TRBJ1-2; d_gene: NA; CDR3nt: TGCGCCAGCAGTGTTGGGGATGGCTACACCTTC; CDR3aa: CASSVGDGYTF
abundance: NA; v_gene: TRBV10-2; len: 16; j_gene: TRBJ2-7; d_gene: TRBD2; CDR3nt: TGCGCCAGCAGTGACGGGACTAGCGGGAGAGCGGCCGAGCAGTACTTC; CDR3aa: CASSDGTSGRAAEQYF
abundance: once; v_gene: TRBV2; len: 14; j_gene: TRBJ1-1; d_gene: TRBD1; CDR3nt: TGTGCCAGCAGTTTGGACAGGGGGGTCACTGAAGCTTTCTTT; CDR3aa: CASSLDRGVTEAFF
abundance: NA; v_gene: TRBV19; len: 14; j_gene: TRBJ1-1; d_gene: NA; CDR3nt: TGTGCCAGTACTCCCAGTCCCTCCAGGGGCGAAGCTTTCTTT; CDR3aa: CASTPSPSRGEAFF
abundance: NA; v_gene: TRBV6-5; len: 15; j_gene: TRBJ1-5; d_gene: TRBD1; CDR3nt: TGTGCCAGCAGATCGGGACAGACCGGCAATCAGCCCCAGCATTTT; CDR3aa: CASRSGQTGNQPQHF
abundance: NA; v_gene: TRBV6-6; len: 15; j_gene: TRBJ2-5; d_gene: NA; CDR3nt: TGTGCCAGCAACGGGGGCAGGGTTATGGTGGAGACCCAGTACTTC; CDR3aa: CASNGGRVMVETQYF
abundance: NA; v_gene: TRBV19; len: 16; j_gene: TRBJ2-7; d_gene: TRBD2; CDR3nt: TGTGCCAGCCGACCGGGACTAGCGGGAGGAGGGTACGAGCAGTACTTC; CDR3aa: CASRPGLAGGGYEQYF
abundance: NA; v_gene: TRBV10-3; len: 14; j_gene: TRBJ2-7; d_gene: TRBD1; CDR3nt: TGTGCCATCAGTGAAGGACAGGGCGCCTACGAGCAGTACTTC; CDR3aa: CAISEGQGAYEQYF
abundance: NA; v_gene: TRBV5-6; len: 19; j_gene: TRBJ2-3; d_gene: TRBD2; CDR3nt: TGTGCCAGCAGCAAGACTAGCGGGAGGGGGGTACTTGGCACAGATACGCAGTATTTT; CDR3aa: CASSKTSGRGVLGTDTQYF